This T cell receptor beta chain was identified in a study of T-cell memory formation after mild COVID-19. The study, taken as a whole, reports: Clones contracting day 15 to 85 were balanced CD4/CD8; later expanders leaned CD4+.

This clonotype showed up just a few times. Its antigen is undetermined. The CDR3 consists of 13 residues. Germline assignment: CDR1 LGHDT and CDR2 YNNKEL (reference sequence). The ends lost 8 bases at V and 5 bases at J; junction bases unmatched: 3. MiXCR was run by TCRdb on the 5' RACE reads, yielding one entry per CDR3 protein. Of some 190,000 distinct CDR3 sequences in the sample, approximately 16% are singletons; the top ten hold roughly 2.4%. The V and J genes are TRBV3-1 and TRBJ2-5; 12 positions agree with TRBD1. Sequencing was performed on PBMCs or a T cell subset sorted from them (not recorded which). This sequence originates from an adult woman who had mild COVID-19 (a few samples of this study predate the infection). Cell type and time point are not known. The CDR3 nucleotides read TGTGCCAGCGGTGGGACAGGGGGCGAGACCCAGTACTTC. Its protein product is CASGGTGGETQYF.